This T cell receptor beta chain was obtained from a study of cytomegalovirus exposure and HLA in healthy donors (dated by TCRdb to the late 2010s). General notes on the study: An earlier analysis of some 500 of the donors reported 250 to 350 Gb of sequence data and roughly 100 million unique TCR beta sequences from about 200 million T cells. Approximately 310 gigabases of sequencing data and 78 million or so unique TCR sequences were included in an early release covering several hundred HLA-typed donors. Among the roughly 400 genotyped donors, approximately 77% belonged to the genetic ancestry cluster associated with self-reported Caucasian donors. The study aimed to test whether cataloging public T cell receptors could reveal signatures of past pathogen exposure. Using immunosequencing, the study profiled T cell repertoires from around 670 subjects and related those repertoires to cytomegalovirus serostatus. Besides the first cohort of about 730 subjects, a separate validation cohort made up of 95 to 150 different subjects was used. To predict cytomegalovirus infection status, the study brought together high-throughput TCR immunosequencing, statistical association of individual TCRs with disease status, and machine learning. A later analysis re-analyzed previously published TCR beta repertoires from 550 to 700 donors and added high-resolution HLA genotyping to study TCR occurrence patterns. Rather than drawing on any new phenotypic data, the later analysis identified candidate immune exposures from TCR beta sequences and the way those sequences occurred across donors. An earlier analysis of around 640 of the donors used high-throughput TCR beta sequencing to judge whether each TCR beta V gene segment behaved as functional or pseudogenic. Donor age, sex, ethnicity and CMV serostatus were compiled together with the repertoire data. A later genetic analysis took genome-wide SNP genotypes for about three fifths of the 666 donors and used that subset as a discovery cohort. All discovery cohort repertoires had been generated using a single sequencing platform. Both class I and class II loci were covered by HLA typing, at four-digit resolution. Typing coverage varied by locus: roughly 629-640 donors for A, B, C, DRB1 and DQB1; approximately 500 for DQA1; 600 to 610 for DPA1; about 450 for DPB1. A handful of DR-DQ haplotypes were handled as single units for association and clustering because linkage in the cohort was strong. Among about 370 genotyped donors of the cohort, an average of roughly 230,000 unique TCR beta nucleotide sequences was sequenced per donor, of which 15% to 20% were non-productive.

Broader findings and caveats from the paper: Most TCR sequences were observed very rarely across donors, whereas some public TCRs were present in many individuals. According to the authors, the approach could potentially be generalized to other disease states and immunological phenotypes. Correlated functional status among segregating V segments might be attributable to linkage disequilibrium, but an unknown experimental factor could not be ruled out. In both the original and validation cohorts, the classifier was reported to diagnose cytomegalovirus status with high specificity and sensitivity. Specific HLA alleles were associated with 15,000 to 20,000 TCR beta sequences at a false discovery rate of 0.05 in a later analysis. In vitro tests confirmed that a few of the cytomegalovirus-associated TCR beta chains recognize cytomegalovirus antigens. V-gene and J-gene trimming of TCR beta chains was associated with a missense DCLRE1C variant in a later genetic analysis, and the association was replicated in an independent cohort. The presence/absence analyses assumed that sequencing depth was roughly uniform across donors, and that assumption may not be true. A later analysis found that HLA-associated TCR beta chains were more clonally expanded and had lower generation probabilities than equally common non-associated chains. In the study, 150 to 200 TCR beta chains were listed as associated with cytomegalovirus. When HLA alleles, especially DR and DQ, strongly co-occurred, attributing TCR associations to individual alleles was difficult. Only TCR beta chains were sequenced in this cohort, and the absence of alpha or paired-chain data limited detectable features. Because HLA typing was missing for some donors at each locus, association tests included only the typed subset. The only immune exposure information available for the cohort was CMV serostatus. The sequencing pipeline was judged likely to have produced a cluster of highly shared sequence variants as a technical artifact. The earlier analysis of some 560 of the donors excluded fewer than 20 rarely observed V segments, including chromosome 9 orphons, because counts were too low. A further reported finding was that TCR beta sequences accurately predicted the HLA-A and HLA-B alleles for most subjects in the first cohort. A later genetic analysis reported fewer N-insertions in productive TCRs among donors in an Asian-associated ancestry cluster than the roughly 700-donor mean. According to a later analysis, parvovirus B19, influenza, CMV and Epstein-Barr virus appeared linked to several top co-occurrence clusters. In a later analysis, most CMV-associated TCR beta chains were found to appear HLA-restricted, with HLA associations seemingly driven largely by CMV exposure. In a later analysis, the rate of TCR association differed among HLA loci, with DRB1 alleles having the most associated TCRs and HLA-C alleles having the fewest. The 87-base-pair reads could not distinguish some IMGT-functional V segments, including TRBV6-2 and TRBV6-3, so those segments were excluded. In an earlier analysis of roughly 500 of the donors, most TCR beta V segments appeared in productive rearrangements about 87% or about 30% of the time, broadly matching IMGT annotations.

Trimming removed 5 bases from V and 2 bases from J, leaving 23 bases between the germline ends. CDR1 and CDR2 (SGHTS, YDEGEE) derive from the germline V gene. The CDR3 has 17 residues if both end residues are counted. CDR3 DNA only is kept here, 51 bases in frame from base 1. The cohort was made up of approximately 670 healthy bone marrow donors. At the time of sampling, every cohort member was nominally healthy, though immune exposures that went unrecorded were likely present. The donor was CMV seronegative and was included in the group of several hundred seronegative cohort members. Each donor provided a peripheral blood sample, and peripheral blood mononuclear cells were used for TCR beta sequencing. Genomic DNA was extracted from the blood cell samples with the Qiagen DNeasy Blood Extraction Kit. Library method: the immunoSEQ multiplex PCR assay. The multiplex PCR relied on a mix of 60 forward primers for TCR Vbeta segments and 13 reverse primers for TCR Jbeta segments. The CDR3 region of rearranged TCR beta genes was amplified from genomic DNA by a multiplex PCR assay. Amplified TCR beta libraries were sequenced as 87-base-pair reads on the Illumina HiSeq System. The authors processed their data as follows. Across the roughly 640 repertoires, a later analysis counted approximately 75 million unique TCR beta chains, roughly 11 million of which were shared by at least two donors. A nearest-neighbor algorithm error-corrected the raw reads and collapsed the reads into unique sequences, merging closely related sequences to remove PCR and sequencing errors. V, D and J gene segments were assigned by aligning CDR3 sequences to IMGT reference sequences. For a sequence to be retained, a match of at least six nucleotides to both a V gene segment and a J gene segment was required. A rearrangement was called productive if the CDR3 had no stop codons and remained in frame with V and J, and every other rearrangement was called non-productive. CDR3 was defined by IMGT convention, running from the second conserved V-encoded cysteine to the conserved J-encoded phenylalanine. Sequences without an unambiguous match to a single V gene segment were excluded from the earlier analysis of several hundred of the donors. An earlier analysis of 450 to 650 of the donors called V segments functional above 56.7% productive rearrangements and segregating when the between-donor standard deviation exceeded 5%. To diagnose cytomegalovirus status from the catalog of TCR beta chain sequences, a statistical classification framework was built. In a later analysis, V and J genes were assigned by comparing TCR nucleotide sequences against IMGT/GENE-DB human TR gene sequences. A later analysis assigned CDR3 sequences and most-parsimonious VDJ recombination scenarios with the TCRdist pipeline. In a later analysis, every TCR beta chain was defined by the combination of its CDR3 amino acid sequence and its V-gene family, and reads without a unique V-gene family were dropped. A later analysis removed roughly 590 highly shared, low-generation-probability nucleotide sequences to deal with suspected cross-contamination and a sequencing artifact. A later analysis calculated a clonal expansion index for each public chain from normalized within-repertoire ranks of inferred template counts. In a later analysis, generation probabilities were computed with a VDJ recombination model fitted to out-of-frame rearrangements, and the resulting probabilities were checked against IGoR. Hypergeometric tests were used in a later analysis to score TCR-TCR, TCR-HLA and TCR-CMV co-occurrence, with a repertoire-size bias correction applied to the TCR pairs. False discovery rates were estimated in a later analysis by permuting HLA or CMV assignments 20 times. In a later analysis, co-occurring TCRs were grouped with DBSCAN, and TCRdist sequence similarity was added when clustering was performed within HLA-allele-positive subsets. Repertoires with fewer than 30,000 or more than 120,000 public chains were left out of co-occurrence clustering, as were about 5 repertoires with anomalous nucleotide sharing. This immuneACCESS table, as held by TCRdb, lists in-frame sequences with V and J called but not all clones. Of the missing ones, under half trace to an unresolved V gene in checked studies; the others have no known cause. V and J calls plus clone size are reproduced from that table; the DNA served to infer D and trimming. The table for this sample lists 220,000 or so clones; 79% of them were counted only once. Of the sample, 1.7% is held by the ten largest clones.

In regard to this clone: What this receptor recognizes is not known. The conserved phenylalanine or tryptophan normally closing the CDR3 is absent here, so this likely arose from a read error.

This clonotype originated in a man aged 45-60 years in good health and CMV-seronegative. This chain is built from TRBV5-8 and TRBJ2-7; a weak D assignment points to TRBD1 (5 bases agree). Sequenced input: PBMCs. The DNA sequence reads TGTGCCAGCAGTTCACACAGGCTCTACGGCTCCGCCTACGAGCAGTACCTC. This sequence encodes CASSSHRLYGSAYEQYL.